This T cell receptor (beta chain) is from a study of cytomegalovirus exposure and HLA in healthy donors. Regarding the study as a whole: Cytomegalovirus association was listed for 150 or so TCR beta chains.

Turning to this clone: Its matching antigen is unknown.

The CDR3 is made up of 15 amino acids. The V and J ends lost 4 bases and 5 bases respectively, with 18 bases between them. CDR1 and CDR2 (germline): KGHSH, LQKENI. With 60 Vbeta and 13 Jbeta primers, the PCR was carried out. Sequencing was performed with immunoSEQ multiplex PCR; in TCRdb, only in-frame clones are kept and a portion is missing. The sample has some 150,000 clones, around 74% seen once. Material for sequencing was PBMCs. The genes are TRBV18 and TRBJ2-7; tentatively, D is TRBD1 (5 bases). This sequence originates from a man aged 50-59 years in good health and CMV-seropositive. CDR3: CASSLTSQGLNEQYF. CDR3 DNA sequence: TGTGCCAGCTCACTGACTTCCCAGGGCCTCAACGAGCAGTACTTC.